These 21 T cell receptor beta chains came from one sample sequenced in a study of graft-versus-host responses after intestinal transplantation. The method was immunoSEQ multiplex PCR; TCRdb's version includes in-frame clones alone and lacks a portion of them. The sample shows about 15,000 clones, around 74% of them seen only once. Once graft tissue had been processed, intraepithelial and lamina propria lymphocytes were released. This material consisted of ileum tissue, taken 14 days after transplant. These receptors all come from a human patient who received an intestinal transplant, so some T cells may come from the graft donor.

This rearrangement joins TRBV11-1 to TRBJ2-7; 7 nucleotides align to TRBD1. The CDR3 has 13 residues. Per the germline V gene, CDR1 is SGHAT and CDR2 is FQDESV (reference sequence). V shed 4 bases, J shed 2 bases, and the junction held 2 bases outside the gene matches. This chain's CDR3 is CASSSTGAYEQYF. The CDR3 nucleotides read TGTGCCAGCAGCTCCACAGGGGCCTACGAGCAGTACTTC.

CDR3 nucleotides: TGTGCCAGCAGCGTAGGTATCACCGTCACAGATACGCAGTATTTT. Protein: CASSVGITVTDTQYF. The rearrangement joins TRBV9 to TRBJ2-3; D is unresolved. The CDR3 extends over 15 amino acids. Trimming cost V 0 bases and J 2 bases, with 10 bases left between them. The germline V gene has CDR1 SGDLS and CDR2 YYNGEE.

This clone has more than one count but fewer than ten. The CDR3 end shows no conserved phenylalanine or tryptophan, and so a read error is likely. The DNA is omitted, as the CDR3 cannot be located on it reliably, and the CDR3 follows TCRdb's listing. This sequence joins TRBV27 and TRBJ1-2. The CDR3 region is 13 residues in length, termini included. CDR1 MNHEY and CDR2 SMNVEV come from the germline V gene (reference sequence). The CDR3 spells CASSFTRGRGAGR.

The V and J genes are TRBV5-5 and TRBJ2-2, with TRBD2 as a possible D gene (5 bases). The CDR3 is made up of 15 amino acids. V shed 3 bases and J shed 0 bases, with 9 bases lying between them. CDR1 and CDR2 (germline): SGHKS, YYEKEE (reference sequence). The CDR3 nucleotides read TGTGCCAGCAGCTATACCGGGGCGAACACCGGGGAGCTGTTTTTT. Protein: CASSYTGANTGELFF.

The V and J genes are TRBV4-1 and TRBJ1-5; a weak D match, TRBD1 (5 bases). The germline V gene encodes CDR1 MGHRA and CDR2 YSYEKL. V was trimmed by 0 bases and J by 5 bases, leaving 11 bases between them. The CDR3 runs 15 residues. The CDR3 loop is CASSQDEGRYQPQHF. Written as DNA, the CDR3 is TGCGCCAGCAGCCAAGATGAGGGACGTTATCAGCCCCAGCATTTT.

This clone is labeled medium-sized (0.01 to 0.1%). CDR3: CASLGQGNGMNTEAFF. Written as DNA, the CDR3 is TGTGCCAGCCTTGGACAGGGGAACGGCATGAACACTGAAGCTTTCTTT. The chain joins TRBV21-1 to TRBJ1-1; no check of the table's D call, TRBD1, against the DNA was made. TRBV21-1 has pseudogene status. The CDR3 is 16 residues long.

The sample holds a few counts of this clone. The rearrangement links TRBV11-2 to TRBJ2-2, with D uncertain. The CDR3 consists of 15 residues. Germline V CDR1 and CDR2: SGHAT, FQNNGV. The V and J ends lost 5 bases and 4 bases respectively, with 14 bases between them. The CDR3 reads CASSDTGSPTGELFF. The CDR3 nucleotides are TGTGCCAGCAGCGATACTGGTTCCCCCACCGGGGAGCTGTTTTTT.

V and J are TRBV6-6 and TRBJ1-2; D remains ambiguous. In germline, CDR1 is MNHNY, CDR2 SVGAGI (reference sequence). CDR3 length: 13 amino acids. V was trimmed by 6 bases and J by 1 base, leaving 9 bases between them. CDR3 in DNA: TGTGCCAGCAGCCTAACTATTAACTATGGCTACACCTTC. It yields the protein CASSLTINYGYTF.

This clone is classed as medium-sized. The chain is built from TRBV5-6 and TRBJ1-1, with TRBD1 matching 7 bases. The CDR3 sequence is 15 residues long. Trimming removed 3 bases from V and 7 bases from J; junction bases left unmatched: 12. Germline assignment: CDR1 SGHDT and CDR2 YYEEEE. The CDR3 region has the DNA TGTGCCAGCAGCTCGACAGGGAGGAGAGCGAATGAAGCTTTCTTT. Translating it yields CASSSTGRRANEAFF.

V usage is TRBV7-6 and J usage is TRBJ2-6, with D uncertain. The V gene lost 3 bases and the J gene lost 0 bases, with 3 bases spanning the gap. The CDR3 spans 14 residues. CDR1 is SGHVS, CDR2 FNYEAQ, per germline. This CDR3 reads CASSFNSGANVLTF. In nucleotides, the CDR3 is TGTGCCAGCAGCTTTAACTCTGGGGCCAACGTCCTGACTTTC.

V and J are TRBV7-9 and TRBJ2-7; no firm D call. Per germline, CDR1 SEHNR and CDR2 FQNEAQ (reference sequence). This CDR3 spans 14 amino acids. V was trimmed by 1 base and J by 4 bases, leaving 11 bases between them. Here the CDR3 reads CASSLGGLRYEQYF. CDR3 sequence (DNA): TGTGCCAGCAGCTTAGGTGGGTTACGTTACGAGCAGTACTTC.

This sequence joins TRBV19 and TRBJ1-4; D is uncertain. Trimming shortened V by 6 bases and J by 5 bases, and 13 bases separated the two germline ends. CDR3 length: 14 amino acids. Per germline, CDR1 LNHDA and CDR2 SQIVND (reference sequence). In DNA form, the CDR3 reads TGTGCCAGTAGCATGGGAGGACGCAATGAAAAACTGTTTTTT. Translating gives CASSMGGRNEKLFF.

The chain employs TRBV6-5 and TRBJ2-7; no clear D gene. Trimming shortened V by 0 bases and J by 0 bases, and 6 bases separated the two germline ends. The CDR3 is made up of 14 amino acids. The germline V gene has CDR1 MNHEY and CDR2 SVGAGI. The CDR3, as DNA: TGTGCCAGCAGTTACTCGTTACTCTCCTACGAGCAGTACTTC. The encoded protein is CASSYSLLSYEQYF.

The chain is built from TRBV13 and TRBJ2-7, with TRBD2 matching 11 bases. The trim removed 0 bases at V and 6 bases at J, leaving 10 bases unmatched. Germline assignment: CDR1 PRHDT and CDR2 FYEKMQ (reference sequence). The CDR3 length is 17 residues. The CDR3 sequence is CASSLGDGSGRALEQYF. The CDR3 region has the DNA TGTGCCAGCAGCTTAGGCGATGGTAGCGGGAGGGCCCTCGAGCAGTACTTC.

The V gene is TRBV10-3, the J gene TRBJ1-2; no reliable D call. There are 15 residues in the CDR3. From germline, CDR1 is ENHRY and CDR2 SYGVKD. The ends were cut back, 1 base at V and 4 bases at J, with 13 bases in the middle. CDR3 protein: CAISELLTGSYGYTF. CDR3 sequence (DNA): TGTGCCATCAGTGAGTTACTAACCGGGTCCTATGGCTACACCTTC.

The chain uses TRBV5-6 and TRBJ2-1, with D unclear. The CDR3 length is 12 residues. Trimming removed 0 bases at V and 5 bases at J, with 3 bases between. Germline V gives CDR1 SGHDT, CDR2 YYEEEE. CDR3 amino acids: CASSLGDNEQFF. The CDR3 DNA reads TGTGCCAGCAGCTTGGGGGACAATGAGCAGTTCTTC.

The J gene is TRBJ1-3, the V gene TRBV18, with no clear D. V was trimmed by 1 base and J by 0 bases, leaving 7 bases between them. The length of the CDR3 is 15 residues. Germline CDR1 and CDR2: KGHSH and LQKENI. The CDR3 nucleotides are TGTGCCAGCTCACCACGGGTTAACTCTGGAAACACCATATATTTT. Protein: CASSPRVNSGNTIYF.

In this sample, this clone turned up once. A read error may produce the germline difference seen at one junction end. The chain has TRBV4-1 and TRBJ1-2; TRBD1 aligns across 8 bases. The germline gives CDR1 MGHRA, CDR2 YSYEKL. The CDR3 runs 14 residues. The DNA for the CDR3 is TGCGCCAGCAGCCAAGAGGGGAGGGGGGACAGGAAGATATTC. This encodes CASSQEGRGDRKIF.

This chain connects TRBV2 to TRBJ2-7; D possibly corresponds to TRBD1 (7 bases). V was trimmed by 4 bases and J by 2 bases, leaving 9 bases between them. The germline V gene encodes CDR1 SNHLY and CDR2 FYNNEI. This CDR3 contains 13 residues. DNA for the CDR3: TGTGCCAGCAGTGCCAGGGGGGCCTACGAGCAGTACTTC. Amino acid sequence: CASSARGAYEQYF.

This chain links TRBV7-2 with TRBJ2-7; a weak D match, TRBD1 (5 bases). CDR3 length equals 14 residues. CDR1 is SGHTA and CDR2 is FQGNSA in the germline V gene. The V gene lost 3 bases and the J gene lost 6 bases, with 15 bases spanning the gap. CDR3: CASSFQGGPGEQYF. CDR3 nucleotide sequence: TGTGCCAGCAGCTTCCAGGGCGGTCCGGGCGAGCAGTACTTC.

V usage is TRBV27 and J usage is TRBJ1-4, with 10 bases identical to TRBD1. Germline assignment: CDR1 MNHEY and CDR2 SMNVEV (reference sequence). This CDR3 region has 16 residues. Trimming removed 5 bases from V and 8 bases from J; junction bases left unmatched: 11. CDR3 in amino acids: CASSPGTGAVREKLFF. For the CDR3, the DNA is TGTGCCAGCAGTCCTGGGACAGGGGCCGTCCGCGAAAAACTGTTTTTT.